This T cell receptor beta chain is from a study of T cell repertoires in cytomegalovirus infection. Study information: CMV infection and matching HLA type were both indicated by public TCR beta signatures. General study results and limits: In two of eight donors, the top clonotype was HLA-C-restricted CMV-specific. The cumulative frequency of public TCR beta families distinguished individuals who carried CMV together with the relevant HLA.

The germline V gene encodes CDR1 SGHTA and CDR2 FQGTGA. V lost 0 bases to trimming and J lost 10 bases, with 10 bases between them. The CDR3 is made up of 14 amino acids. This clonotype was picked up a small number of times. Its cognate antigen is unknown. Each CDR3 protein is one row after TCRdb ran MiXCR on the reads. Altogether approximately 500,000 distinct CDR3 sequences are present, around 27% being singletons, with the ten largest covering roughly 13%. Sequenced input: PBMCs. This chain links TRBV7-3 with TRBJ1-6, with D possibly TRBD1 on 5 matching bases. The origin of this receptor is a human donor in good health (CMV status not recorded). Some clones in this sample may be carry-over from other donors' samples. The CDR3, as DNA: TGTGCCAGCAGCTTAACAGGGGTTCGGTCACCCCTCCACTTT. Protein: CASSLTGVRSPLHF.